These 4 T cell receptor beta chains came from one sample sequenced in a study of regulatory T cells in long-lasting Graves disease. Stated time point: newly diagnosed GD, antithyroid drugs for less than 3 months. Researchers made the TCR library from RNA that was extracted from PBMCs. Library construction for TCR beta used iRepertoire HTBI primers and Arm-PCR of CDR3 regions. TCRdb analysed the multiplex PCR reads with MiXCR anew, one entry per CDR3 protein. The table shows about 430,000 distinct CDR3 sequences, with about 15% occurring only once. Another study also made use of these data, one on T cells in Graves' hyperthyroidism and ophthalmopathy.

This specimen consisted of peripheral blood mononuclear cells (PBMCs), obtained at new diagnosis, from a patient treated with antithyroid drugs. These receptors were collected from a woman in her thirties or forties with Graves disease.

This clonotype has ten or more counts. The genes are TRBV20-1 and TRBJ2-3; perhaps TRBD2 as D (5 bases). V lost 0 bases and J 4 bases, leaving 23 bases between the germline ends. Germline assignment: CDR1 DFQATT and CDR2 SNEGSKA (reference sequence). The CDR3 has 18 residues. CDR3 loop: CSARDGLAAGVLSDTQYF. In nucleotides, the CDR3 is TGCAGTGCTAGAGATGGTCTAGCCGCCGGGGTTCTCTCAGATACGCAGTATTTT.

This clonotype showed up many times. The gene calls are TRBV3-1 and TRBJ2-2; D unresolved. The CDR3 spans 14 residues. V was trimmed by 0 bases and J by 4 bases, leaving 6 bases between them. Germline CDR1 reads LGHDT; CDR2 reads YNNKEL (reference sequence). The CDR3 spells CASSQDLSTGELFF. The CDR3 nucleotides are TGTGCCAGCAGCCAAGATTTGTCCACCGGGGAGCTGTTTTTT.

The V gene is TRBV20-1, the J gene TRBJ2-1; D is possibly TRBD1 (6 bases). V lost 4 bases and J lost 7, with 17 bases in between. Per the germline V gene, CDR1 is DFQATT and CDR2 is SNEGSKA (reference sequence). The length of the CDR3 is 14 residues. CDR3 nucleotides: TGCAGTGCTACAATCAGGGGCCTGGTGAATGAGCAGTTCTTC. It yields the protein CSATIRGLVNEQFF.

The rearrangement joins TRBV11-3 to TRBJ2-5; TRBD2 is a possible D gene (5 bases). V was pared by 0 bases and J by 2 bases, with 10 bases between. CDR3 size: 15 residues. Germline values: CDR1 SGHNT, CDR2 YENEEA. Here the CDR3 reads CASSLEGSRQETQYF. For the CDR3, the DNA is TGTGCCAGCAGCTTAGAAGGGAGCCGACAAGAGACCCAGTACTTC.